This T cell receptor beta chain was profiled in a study of shared clonotypes between healthy human individuals. This clone was counted a single time. Its antigen is not identified. Clones were read by immunoSEQ multiplex PCR, and TCRdb kept only the in-frame ones, dropping some. The sample consists of around 500,000 clones, roughly three quarters of them appearing once. Germline CDR1 and CDR2: MNHNS and SASEGT. The CDR3 is made up of 15 amino acids. V lost 0 bases to trimming and J lost 6 bases, with 11 bases between them. In unsorted samples, genomic DNA was obtained using roughly 90 million PBMCs. Study-wide results and limits: Measured sharing among donors was expected to vary with sequencing depth.

V usage is TRBV6-1 and J usage is TRBJ1-4, with D unclear. The source material was PBMCs. The TCR comes from a woman aged 40-49 years in good health. Some clones in this sample may be carry-over from other donors' samples. CDR3 coding DNA: TGTGCCAGCAGTGAAGCGCAGTCAGCGTATGAAAAACTGTTTTTT. As protein: CASSEAQSAYEKLFF.